These T cell receptor beta chains were read from a single sample in a study of T cells in Graves' hyperthyroidism and ophthalmopathy. TCRdb re-analysed the multiplex PCR reads in MiXCR, keeping a single row per CDR3 protein. The table records more than 650,000 distinct CDR3 sequences, 14% of them present only once. Sequencing was done on a sample of blood. The receptors originated from a woman aged 18-29 years with Graves' hyperthyroidism. Each CDR3 is given with its conserved first and last residue. A D gene is named only where the DNA matches it firmly. Where a row states a size, it is once, few, many or the class of an expanded clone; other rows omit it.

v_gene: TRBV7-2; abundance: many; j_gene: TRBJ1-2; d_gene: TRBD1; CDR3aa: CASSLPGTAATYTF; CDR3nt: TGTGCCAGCAGCCTACCGGGGACAGCCGCCACCTACACCTTC
v_gene: TRBV10-3; abundance: few; j_gene: TRBJ2-7; d_gene: NA; CDR3aa: CATTGTSSYEQYF; CDR3nt: TGTGCCACCACCGGGACATCCTCCTACGAGCAGTACTTC
v_gene: TRBV19; abundance: few; j_gene: TRBJ1-2; d_gene: NA; CDR3aa: CASKETDFWDTDLNYGYTF; CDR3nt: TGTGCCAGTAAGGAAACCGACTTTTGGGATACTGACCTCAACTATGGCTACACCTTC
v_gene: TRBV3-1; abundance: many; j_gene: TRBJ1-6; d_gene: NA; CDR3aa: CASSQSSPSPLHF; CDR3nt: TGTGCCAGCAGCCAATCAAGTCCCTCACCCCTCCACTTT
v_gene: TRBV6-1; abundance: few; j_gene: TRBJ2-2; d_gene: NA; CDR3aa: CASSPLRAGELFF; CDR3nt: TGTGCCAGCAGTCCTCTGAGGGCCGGGGAGCTGTTTTTT
v_gene: TRBV28; abundance: NA; j_gene: TRBJ1-2; d_gene: TRBD1; CDR3aa: CASSFLRQGGLVYGYTF; CDR3nt: TGTGCCAGCAGTTTCTTAAGACAGGGTGGTTTAGTCTATGGCTACACCTTC
v_gene: TRBV14; abundance: few; j_gene: TRBJ1-2; d_gene: NA; CDR3aa: CASSPSDGTFYGYTF; CDR3nt: TGTGCCAGCAGCCCCTCGGACGGCACGTTCTATGGCTACACCTTC
v_gene: TRBV7-9; abundance: many; j_gene: TRBJ2-5; d_gene: TRBD2; CDR3aa: CASSSLGEAGDGETQYF; CDR3nt: TGTGCCAGCAGCTCCCTGGGCGAGGCGGGAGATGGAGAGACCCAGTACTTC
v_gene: TRBV29-1; abundance: NA; j_gene: TRBJ1-2; d_gene: NA; CDR3aa: CSVGGRNYGYTF; CDR3nt: TGCAGCGTCGGAGGTCGCAACTATGGCTACACCTTC
v_gene: TRBV7-9; abundance: many; j_gene: TRBJ2-7; d_gene: TRBD2; CDR3aa: CASSAFAHRTSGTYEQYF; CDR3nt: TGTGCCAGCAGCGCGTTCGCACACCGGACTAGCGGAACCTACGAGCAGTACTTC
v_gene: TRBV29-1; abundance: few; j_gene: TRBJ1-2; d_gene: NA; CDR3aa: CSVVFGSQYSYTF; CDR3nt: TGCAGCGTTGTGTTTGGGTCCCAATACAGCTACACCTTC
v_gene: TRBV6-1; abundance: many; j_gene: TRBJ2-7; d_gene: NA; CDR3aa: CASSEPHGTYEQYF; CDR3nt: TGTGCCAGCAGTGAACCGCACGGGACCTACGAGCAGTACTTC
v_gene: TRBV20-1; abundance: NA; j_gene: TRBJ2-7; d_gene: TRBD2; CDR3aa: CSARDRASGAVSYEQYF; CDR3nt: TGCAGTGCTAGAGATCGGGCTAGCGGGGCCGTTTCCTACGAGCAGTACTTC
v_gene: TRBV19; abundance: NA; j_gene: TRBJ1-1; d_gene: NA; CDR3aa: CASSDRAGAFMNTEAFF; CDR3nt: TGTGCCAGCAGCGACCGGGCGGGAGCCTTCATGAACACTGAAGCTTTCTTT
v_gene: TRBV27; abundance: many; j_gene: TRBJ1-4; d_gene: TRBD1; CDR3aa: CASSRRDRGLSTNEKLFF; CDR3nt: TGTGCCAGCTCCCGCCGGGACAGGGGGCTTTCAACTAATGAAAAACTGTTTTTT
v_gene: TRBV7-2; abundance: NA; j_gene: TRBJ2-2; d_gene: TRBD2; CDR3aa: CASSSLGLAGVFELFF; CDR3nt: TGTGCCAGCAGCTCACTGGGACTAGCGGGAGTGTTTGAGCTGTTTTTT
v_gene: TRBV20-1; abundance: many; j_gene: TRBJ2-3; d_gene: TRBD2; CDR3aa: CSARWTSGRSADTQYF; CDR3nt: TGCAGTGCCCGATGGACTAGCGGGAGATCGGCAGATACGCAGTATTTT
v_gene: TRBV3-1; abundance: NA; j_gene: TRBJ2-2; d_gene: TRBD1; CDR3aa: CASSQQGAGELFF; CDR3nt: TGTGCCAGCAGCCAACAGGGGGCCGGGGAGCTGTTTTTT
v_gene: TRBV12-3/TRBV12-4; abundance: many; j_gene: TRBJ2-1; d_gene: NA; CDR3aa: CASSLVVVSYNEQFF; CDR3nt: TGTGCCAGCAGTTTAGTAGTAGTCTCCTACAATGAGCAGTTCTTC
v_gene: TRBV29-1; abundance: NA; j_gene: TRBJ2-3; d_gene: NA; CDR3aa: CSVESSGSDTQYF; CDR3nt: TGCAGCGTTGAGTCCTCGGGATCGGATACGCAGTATTTT
v_gene: TRBV5-1; abundance: many; j_gene: TRBJ1-6; d_gene: NA; CDR3aa: CASSDTGMRSPLHF; CDR3nt: TGCGCCAGCAGTGACACAGGGATGAGATCACCCCTCCACTTT
v_gene: TRBV6-2/TRBV6-3; abundance: many; j_gene: TRBJ2-7; d_gene: NA; CDR3aa: CASSTPFEGYYEQYF; CDR3nt: TGTGCCAGCAGTACCCCCTTTGAGGGTTACTACGAGCAGTACTTC
v_gene: TRBV20-1; abundance: many; j_gene: TRBJ1-5; d_gene: NA; CDR3aa: CSAPPPDQPQHF; CDR3nt: TGCAGTGCTCCCCCCCCCGATCAGCCCCAGCATTTT
v_gene: TRBV20-1; abundance: few; j_gene: TRBJ2-3; d_gene: TRBD2; CDR3aa: CSGIAGVQRWEITDTQYF; CDR3nt: TGCAGTGGTATAGCGGGAGTTCAGAGGTGGGAGATCACAGATACGCAGTATTTT
v_gene: TRBV28; abundance: NA; j_gene: TRBJ2-7; d_gene: TRBD2; CDR3aa: CASTNRGLAPSYEQYF; CDR3nt: TGTGCCAGCACCAACCGGGGACTAGCGCCTTCCTACGAGCAGTACTTC
v_gene: TRBV27; abundance: NA; j_gene: TRBJ2-7; d_gene: TRBD1; CDR3aa: CASSLFGTGIYEQYF; CDR3nt: TGTGCCAGCAGTTTATTTGGGACAGGGATCTACGAGCAGTACTTC
v_gene: TRBV6-1; abundance: NA; j_gene: TRBJ2-3; d_gene: TRBD2; CDR3aa: CASSPGSGLAGGSSDTQYF; CDR3nt: TGTGCCAGCAGCCCGGGGTCGGGACTAGCGGGAGGGTCCTCAGATACGCAGTATTTT
v_gene: TRBV6-2/TRBV6-3; abundance: few; j_gene: TRBJ1-2; d_gene: NA; CDR3aa: CASSSTRSTNYGYTF; CDR3nt: TGTGCCAGCAGTTCCACTCGGAGCACAAACTATGGCTACACCTTC
v_gene: TRBV10-3; abundance: NA; j_gene: TRBJ2-1; d_gene: NA; CDR3aa: CAISVLGSYNEQFF; CDR3nt: TGTGCCATCAGTGTTCTAGGTTCCTACAATGAGCAGTTCTTC
v_gene: TRBV5-5; abundance: many; j_gene: TRBJ2-5; d_gene: TRBD1; CDR3aa: CASSALQGIRSQYF; CDR3nt: TGTGCCAGCAGCGCCTTACAGGGGATTAGGTCCCAGTACTTC
v_gene: TRBV12-3/TRBV12-4; abundance: NA; j_gene: TRBJ1-2; d_gene: NA; CDR3aa: CASRLSVHGYTF; CDR3nt: TGTGCCAGCAGGTTGAGTGTGCATGGCTACACCTTC
v_gene: TRBV7-2; abundance: NA; j_gene: TRBJ2-3; d_gene: NA; CDR3aa: CASRKDPEDTQYF; CDR3nt: TGTGCCAGCAGGAAGGACCCAGAGGATACGCAGTATTTT
v_gene: TRBV5-1; abundance: few; j_gene: TRBJ2-5; d_gene: NA; CDR3aa: CASSLEPRAGETQYF; CDR3nt: TGCGCCAGCAGCTTGGAGCCAAGAGCTGGCGAGACCCAGTACTTC
v_gene: TRBV3-1; abundance: many; j_gene: TRBJ1-6; d_gene: NA; CDR3aa: CASSQGTVNSPLHF; CDR3nt: TGTGCCAGCAGCCAAGGGACCGTAAATTCACCCCTCCACTTT
v_gene: TRBV30; abundance: many; j_gene: TRBJ1-3; d_gene: NA; CDR3aa: CAWSGHTIYF; CDR3nt: TGTGCCTGGAGTGGCCACACCATATATTTT
v_gene: TRBV20-1; abundance: many; j_gene: TRBJ2-3; d_gene: TRBD2; CDR3aa: CSASYLAGVIDTQYF; CDR3nt: TGCAGTGCTAGTTATCTAGCGGGAGTTATCGATACGCAGTATTTT
v_gene: TRBV9; abundance: many; j_gene: TRBJ1-2; d_gene: NA; CDR3aa: CASSPPSGTGNYGYTF; CDR3nt: TGTGCCAGCAGCCCACCGTCCGGGACGGGAAACTATGGCTACACCTTC
v_gene: TRBV10-1; abundance: few; j_gene: TRBJ2-7; d_gene: NA; CDR3aa: CASSESSGAGVGEQYF; CDR3nt: TGCGCCAGCAGTGAGTCGTCTGGGGCAGGGGTGGGCGAGCAGTACTTC
v_gene: TRBV15; abundance: many; j_gene: TRBJ2-1; d_gene: NA; CDR3aa: CATSRSLGRQFF; CDR3nt: TGTGCCACCAGCAGGTCATTAGGTCGGCAGTTCTTC
v_gene: TRBV4-2; abundance: few; j_gene: TRBJ1-6; d_gene: NA; CDR3aa: CASSQEDEGSPPLHF; CDR3nt: TGTGCCAGCAGCCAAGAAGATGAGGGTAGCCCACCCCTCCACTTT
v_gene: TRBV2; abundance: many; j_gene: TRBJ2-2; d_gene: NA; CDR3aa: CASSGPPGIANTGELFF; CDR3nt: TGTGCCAGCAGTGGGCCCCCCGGCATTGCGAACACCGGGGAGCTGTTTTTT
v_gene: TRBV3-1; abundance: NA; j_gene: TRBJ2-1; d_gene: NA; CDR3aa: CASSQDPDETNEQFF; CDR3nt: TGTGCCAGCAGCCAAGATCCGGACGAAACTAATGAGCAGTTCTTC
v_gene: TRBV5-1; abundance: NA; j_gene: TRBJ2-5; d_gene: NA; CDR3aa: CASSPIETGETQYF; CDR3nt: TGCGCCAGCAGCCCGATCGAGACCGGGGAGACCCAGTACTTC
v_gene: TRBV20-1; abundance: many; j_gene: TRBJ2-3; d_gene: TRBD2; CDR3aa: CSARDPSGYTDTQYF; CDR3nt: TGCAGTGCTAGAGATCCTAGCGGGTACACAGATACGCAGTATTTT
v_gene: TRBV24-1; abundance: many; j_gene: TRBJ1-2; d_gene: NA; CDR3aa: CATEDSNYGYTF; CDR3nt: TGTGCCACCGAGGACAGCAACTATGGCTACACCTTC
v_gene: TRBV6-5; abundance: NA; j_gene: TRBJ2-3; d_gene: NA; CDR3aa: CASSYSRRGDTQYF; CDR3nt: TGTGCCAGCAGTTACTCGAGACGGGGGGATACGCAGTATTTT
v_gene: TRBV5-1; abundance: many; j_gene: TRBJ2-7; d_gene: NA; CDR3aa: CASSLRIKNPEQYF; CDR3nt: TGCGCCAGCAGCTTAAGGATCAAGAACCCGGAGCAGTACTTC
v_gene: TRBV7-9; abundance: few; j_gene: TRBJ2-7; d_gene: NA; CDR3aa: CASSFRREQYF; CDR3nt: TGTGCCAGCAGCTTCCGGCGAGAGCAGTACTTC
v_gene: TRBV20-1; abundance: many; j_gene: TRBJ1-2; d_gene: NA; CDR3aa: CSARSGGFSGYTF; CDR3nt: TGCAGTGCTAGAAGTGGGGGTTTCTCTGGCTACACCTTC
v_gene: TRBV27; abundance: NA; j_gene: TRBJ1-2; d_gene: TRBD1; CDR3aa: CASSPDRDNGYTF; CDR3nt: TGTGCCAGCTCGCCGGACAGGGATAATGGCTACACCTTC